Described below is a single T cell receptor beta chain sequence and its context. Its cognate antigen has yet to be identified. No base quality values were provided; no much bigger clone lies one nucleotide off. This entry comes from a study of blood T cell repertoires in COVID-19 (dated by TCRdb to 2019 to 2021). Notes on the research overall: Samples covering the acute and convalescent phases of COVID-19 were provided by collaborators in the United States, Italy and Spain. Where available, HLA class I and class II types were obtained from metadata supplied by the sample provider rather than from assay-based typing. Subjects who had been exposed to COVID-19, were actively infected with it, or had recovered from it provided the deeply sampled blood TCRbeta repertoires that made up the dataset. The sample metadata nearly always contained a de-identified subject ID, COVID-19 status, age in years and sex. The repertoires were released in a freely available public database meant as a resource for research on the immune response to SARS-CoV-2. The samples were drawn from two sources: the first 160 participants of the ongoing ImmuneRACE study, and fewer than 1,500 subjects contributed by 6 global collaborators. The prospective study material was composed of cDNA or gDNA derived from T cells, B-cell-depleted T cells, or PBMCs. The investigation overall reported the following: The quantity of clinical and demographic metadata differed by source and by participant and was supplied without curation.

The collaborating institutions used their own protocols to collect whole blood in K2EDTA tubes. For TCRbeta analysis, collaborators shipped samples as frozen whole blood, isolated PBMCs, or DNA extracted from either of those sample types. CDR1 and CDR2 were assigned from the germline V gene as MGHRA and YSYEKL. The germline V and J ends show losses of 2 bases and 0 bases respectively, and no gene match explains 10 bases of the junction. Measured from the cysteine to the phenylalanine, the CDR3 is 19 residues long. Only the CDR3 region is kept as DNA, spanning 57 bases read in frame from base 1. TCRbeta CDR3 regions were amplified from genomic DNA using the immunoSEQ Assay, a bias-controlled multiplex PCR. In the authors' own workflow: Nucleated cell counts per sample were estimated from amplification of reference gene primers within the assay. To quantify the absolute abundance of each unique TCRbeta CDR3 rearrangement, sequence reads were collapsed and filtered. For each sample, productive Simpson clonality was calculated by taking the square root of Simpson's diversity index across productive rearrangements. This immuneACCESS table, as held by TCRdb, lists in-frame sequences with V and J called but not all clones. Of the missing ones, under half trace to an unresolved V gene in checked studies; the others have no known cause. V and J calls and clone size are copied from that table; D and trimming were computed from the DNA. The sample table shows about 49,000 clones, and 85% to 95% are seen once. The ten most abundant clones make up approximately 3% of the sample.

The sequence joins TRBV4-1 to TRBJ2-2; 9 middle bases align to TRBD1. Sequenced sample: peripheral blood. This clonotype was obtained from a human donor in a cohort sampled during active COVID-19. CDR3 protein: CASSQPGGQGDTNTGELFF. At the DNA level, the sequence is TGCGCCAGCAGCCAACCCGGGGGACAGGGAGATACGAACACCGGGGAGCTGTTTTTT.